The rows below give T cell receptor beta chains drawn from one sample of a study of cytomegalovirus exposure and HLA in healthy donors. Assay: immunoSEQ multiplex PCR; the TCRdb copy retains only in-frame clones and omits some. The data show about 150,000 clones, roughly 79% seen once. The sample taken for sequencing was PBMCs. Receptors were obtained from a young woman in good health and CMV-seronegative. Each CDR3 is given with its conserved first and last residue. The D gene is left open where the match is weak. Size tells how often a clone was seen (once, few, many) or the class of an expanded clone, and some rows leave it out.

v_call	j_call	clone_size	d_call	cdr3_aa
TRBV5-6	TRBJ1-2	NA	TRBD1	CASSLFDREANYGYTF
TRBV7-2	TRBJ2-3	NA	TRBD2	CASSLGGGPSTDTQYF
TRBV29-1	TRBJ2-7	NA	TRBD1	CSVATGARIHEQYF
TRBV27	TRBJ2-7	NA	TRBD2	CASSLYGSGGATYEQYF
TRBV5-1	TRBJ2-5	NA	TRBD2	CASSTSGGAEETQYF
TRBV5-1	TRBJ2-5	NA	TRBD2	CASSTSGTSGFETQYF
TRBV7-6	TRBJ1-1	NA	NA	CASSSQENTEAFF
TRBV4-1	NA	NA	NA	CASSQLQGSSYEQYF
TRBV5-4	TRBJ2-3	NA	TRBD1	CASSLGTGKDTQYF
TRBV19	TRBJ1-5	NA	NA	CASSIGTGGQPQHF
TRBV6-6	TRBJ2-4	NA	NA	CASLGDSLAKNIQYF
TRBV6-5	TRBJ1-4	NA	NA	CASRTGPGGVEKLFF
TRBV6-6	TRBJ2-5	NA	TRBD2	CASSRGTSGGETQYF
TRBV6-5	TRBJ1-1	NA	NA	CASTTGGARSTEAFF
TRBV11-1	TRBJ1-1	NA	NA	CASSLASREAFF
TRBV7-2	TRBJ1-1	NA	NA	CASTRGGITEAFF
TRBV11-1	TRBJ1-6	few	TRBD1	CASSRTGGNSPLHF
TRBV10-3	TRBJ2-7	NA	NA	CAISELGQSYEQYF
TRBV18	TRBJ2-1	few	TRBD2	CASSPSRTSGNEQFF
TRBV5-1	TRBJ2-5	NA	TRBD1	CASSFNPTGGRETQYF
TRBV6-5	TRBJ1-1	NA	NA	CASSGGGGGTEAFF
TRBV27	TRBJ1-1	NA	NA	CASSATEMNTEAFF
TRBV4-1	TRBJ2-5	NA	TRBD2	CASSQDLPGRGYQETQYF
TRBV2	TRBJ2-1	NA	NA	CASSDVNEQFF
TRBV9	TRBJ2-5	NA	NA	CASSVQGLSETQYF